The clone carrying this T cell receptor beta chain was counted at least ten times. This specimen comes from a study of T-cell reconstitution after alpha-beta-depleted transplantation in children. Using unique molecular identifiers, the investigators prepared the TCRbeta library. TCRdb passed the PCR reads through MiXCR, listing each CDR3 protein once. The table shows around 370,000 distinct CDR3 sequences, with about 9.3% occurring only once. The receptor was isolated from a human donor who donated a stem cell graft to a child with acute lymphoblastic leukemia. The sequenced sample was PBMCs from the stem cell graft donor, obtained from the stem cell graft.

The DNA for the CDR3 is TGCAGTGCTAGAAACCCGGAAAGCTACGAGCAGTACTTC. Translating gives CSARNPESYEQYF. The chain joins TRBV20-1 to TRBJ2-7, with unresolved D. The germline V gene encodes CDR1 DFQATT and CDR2 SNEGSKA (reference sequence). The CDR3 has 13 residues. Trimming took off 2 bases at V and 3 bases at J, with 11 bases between the two ends.